The T cell receptor (beta chain) described here comes from a study of T cell responses to AZD1222 COVID-19 vaccine. The length of the CDR3 is 14 residues. Losses at the gene ends were 4 bases for V and 7 bases for J; bases not matched to a gene: 8. Germline loops: CDR1 SGHTA, CDR2 FQGNSA. TCRdb's copy holds only in-frame clones and misses some; the assay was immunoSEQ multiplex PCR. This sample has about 140,000 clones, with about 92% found just once. This material consisted of peripheral blood, taken 28 days after the second AZD1222 dose. The gene calls are TRBV7-2 and TRBJ1-2; 8 bases are shared with TRBD1. This receptor was identified in an adult who received the AZD1222 COVID-19 vaccine. The CDR3 nucleotides read TGTGCCAGCAGCTCTGTCAGGGGGCGAGGTGGCTACACCTTC. Protein product: CASSSVRGRGGYTF.